What follows are 8 T cell receptor beta chains derived from one specimen sequenced in a study of PD-L1 blockade in urothelial cancer. Time point reported: pretreatment peripheral blood. The table came from immunoSEQ multiplex PCR; TCRdb's copy has only in-frame clones and leaves some out. This repertoire shows approximately 70,000 clones, 84% found once; its top ten account for about 8.6%. The sample consisted of PBMCs, taken around atezolizumab (anti-PD-L1) treatment. Receptors were obtained from a woman aged 70 to 79 with urothelial cancer.

The rearrangement uses TRBV9 and TRBJ2-3; TRBD2 aligns across 16 bases. This CDR3 contains 17 residues. V trimming: 0 bases; J trimming: 5 bases; junction bases outside the gene matches: 3. Germline V lookup: CDR1 SGDLS, CDR2 YYNGEE. For the CDR3, the DNA is TGTGCCAGCAGCGTAGCGGGACTAGCGGGGGGGCAAGATACGCAGTATTTT. Translation gives CASSVAGLAGGQDTQYF.

The chain has TRBV11-2 and TRBJ2-3, with 13 bases that match TRBD2. The V gene's germline CDR1 is SGHAT and CDR2 FQNNGV. V lost 5 bases, J lost 8 bases, and 7 bases stayed unmatched. The CDR3 is 15 residues long. In DNA form, the CDR3 reads TGTGCCAGCAGCCTGACTAGCGGGAGGCTCGCTACGCAGTATTTT. As protein: CASSLTSGRLATQYF.

The V call is TRBV10-3, the J call TRBJ2-7; TRBD2 agrees at 10 bases. Germline V lookup: CDR1 ENHRY, CDR2 SYGVKD. With V trimmed by 2 bases and J by 3 bases, 13 bases remained unmatched. This CDR3 comprises 18 residues. CDR3 sequence: CAISEASTASGGRYEQYF. Written as DNA, the CDR3 is TGTGCCATCAGTGAGGCGTCAACCGCTAGCGGGGGACGCTACGAGCAGTACTTC.

This chain uses TRBV10-3 with TRBJ1-5, with a tentative D call TRBD1 (6 bases). From germline, CDR1 is ENHRY and CDR2 SYGVKD. This CDR3 is 13 amino acids long. Trimming removed 6 bases at V and 7 bases at J, with 13 bases between. The CDR3 region is CAIRQGYPQPQHF. The CDR3 DNA reads TGTGCCATCAGGCAGGGGTACCCGCAGCCCCAGCATTTT.

This sequence joins TRBV6-5 and TRBJ2-7; D is undetermined. The CDR3 consists of 13 residues. V was pared by 4 bases and J by 3 bases, with 10 bases between. Germline CDR1 and CDR2: MNHEY and SVGAGI. CDR3 residues: CASSSTVFYEQYF. For the CDR3, the DNA is TGTGCCAGCAGTTCCACAGTTTTCTACGAGCAGTACTTC.

This chain links TRBV5-1 with TRBJ2-7; a possible D gene is TRBD1 (6 bases). The CDR3 extends over 17 amino acids. Germline assignment: CDR1 SGHRS and CDR2 YFSETQ. Trimming cost V 4 bases and J 3 bases, with 23 bases left between them. The CDR3 DNA sequence: TGCGCCAGCAGCCGAGGCCCGTGGACAGTGGGCATCTACGAGCAGTACTTC. This translates into CASSRGPWTVGIYEQYF.

CDR3 residues: CASSLGAGVYNEQFF. CDR3 nucleotides: TGTGCCAGCAGCTTAGGGGCGGGAGTGTACAATGAGCAGTTCTTC. The gene calls are TRBV7-9 and TRBJ2-1; the match to TRBD2 covers 7 bases. CDR1 and CDR2 (germline): SEHNR, FQNEAQ (reference sequence). The CDR3 sequence is 15 residues long. Losses at the gene ends were 1 base for V and 4 bases for J; bases not matched to a gene: 4.

The chain employs TRBV7-6 and TRBJ2-3; D is possibly TRBD1 (6 bases). V was shortened by 3 bases and J by 2 bases, with 9 bases between the two germline ends. This CDR3 has 14 residues. From germline, CDR1 is SGHVS and CDR2 FNYEAQ. This CDR3 reads CASSFSGDTDTQYF. The CDR3 bases are TGTGCCAGCAGCTTTTCAGGGGACACAGATACGCAGTATTTT.